This T cell receptor (beta chain) was obtained from a study of a mutant IDH1 vaccine in newly diagnosed glioma. Study-wide context: First vaccine doses came 4-6 weeks after radiotherapy alone, or with temozolomide cycles. Before enrollment, patients got radiotherapy alone, temozolomide alone, or mostly the combination. Visit V12 was scheduled at week 35 and visit V13 at week 47. Mean patient age was around 40 years; approximately 60% were male and 37.5% female.

The sample's time point: week 35, safety follow-up. The investigators gave 300 ug of mutant IDH1 20-mer peptide in each vaccine dose, together with topical imiquimod. V lost 1 base and J 3 bases, leaving 13 bases between the germline ends. Per the germline V gene, CDR1 is SGHNT and CDR2 is YYREEE (reference sequence). This CDR3 contains 16 residues. Measured with immunoSEQ multiplex PCR; TCRdb has only the in-frame clones, and not every one. The repertoire holds some 61,000 clones, with roughly 84% as singletons. About this clone itself: As yet, its antigen is unknown.

The chain recombines TRBV5-4 with TRBJ2-2; D may be TRBD1 (5 bases). The input for sequencing was PBMCs, taken from a glioma patient whose treatment included an IDH1 peptide vaccine. This clonotype was obtained from a man between 18 and 35 years old with glioma. CDR3 bases: TGTGCCAGCAGCTTGCCAGGGCGCCTCGACACCGGGGAGCTGTTTTTT. Translation gives CASSLPGRLDTGELFF. The full variable domain, its missing parts supplied by reference TRBV5-4 and TRBJ2-2, is ETGVTQSPTHLIKTRGQQVTLRCSSQSGHNTVSWYQQALGQGPQFIFQYYREEENGRGNFPPRFSGLQFPNYSSELNVNALELDDSALYLCASSLPGRLDTGELFFGEGSRLTVL.